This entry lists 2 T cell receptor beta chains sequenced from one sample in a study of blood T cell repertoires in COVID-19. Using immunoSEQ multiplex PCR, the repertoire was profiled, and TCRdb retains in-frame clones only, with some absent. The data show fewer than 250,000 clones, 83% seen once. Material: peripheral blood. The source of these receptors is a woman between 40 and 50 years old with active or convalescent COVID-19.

CDR3 region: CSVGLATAGDTQYF. The DNA of the CDR3 is TGCAGCGTGGGACTAGCGACAGCCGGAGATACGCAGTATTTT. The rearrangement links TRBV29-1 to TRBJ2-3; 10 bases fit TRBD2. The germline CDR1 and CDR2 sequences are SQVTM and ANQGSEA. CDR3 length equals 14 residues. Trimming removed 6 bases from V and 5 bases from J; junction bases left unmatched: 8.

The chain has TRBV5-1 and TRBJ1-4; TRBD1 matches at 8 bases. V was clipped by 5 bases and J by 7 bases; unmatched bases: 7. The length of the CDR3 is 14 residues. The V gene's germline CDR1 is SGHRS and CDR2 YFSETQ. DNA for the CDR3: TGCGCCAGCAGACAACAGGGGGTCGGTGAAAAACTGTTTTTT. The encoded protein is CASRQQGVGEKLFF.